Listed here are 25 T cell receptor beta chains from one sample, sequenced in a study of blood T cell repertoires in COVID-19 (dated by TCRdb to 2018 to 2021). Libraries were prepared through the immunoSEQ multiplex PCR assay. Not all clones reach the TCRdb copy of this immuneACCESS table, which keeps in-frame sequences only. Checked studies attribute under half of the gap to unresolved V genes and leave the rest unexplained. Within this sample are roughly 220,000 clones, with roughly 84% of them counted one time only. The ten top clones hold around 3% of the sample. Source material: peripheral blood. The receptors here all came from a man between 50 and 59 years old who had recovered from COVID-19.

This clone has just a few counts. The chain links TRBV28 to TRBJ2-7; TRBD2 is a possible D gene (6 bases). Per germline, CDR1 MDHEN and CDR2 SYDVKM. The length of the CDR3 is 11 residues. V lost 4 bases and J lost 5, with 6 bases in between. Here the CDR3 reads CASSWGDEQYF. In DNA, the CDR3 is TGTGCCAGCAGTTGGGGGGACGAGCAGTACTTC. The full variable domain, its missing parts supplied by reference TRBV28 and TRBJ2-7, is DVKVTQSSRYLVKRTGEKVFLECVQDMDHENMFWYRQDPGLGLRLIYFSYDVKMKEKGDIPEGYSVSREKKERFSLILESASTNQTSMYLCASSWGDEQYFGPGTRLTVT.

The rearrangement uses TRBV3-1 (or the pseudogene TRBV3-2) and TRBJ2-7; the match to TRBD2 covers 11 bases. This CDR3 has 15 residues. In germline, CDR1 is LGHDT, CDR2 YNNKEL (reference sequence). The V gene end was trimmed by 1 base and the J gene end by 2 bases; junction bases not matched to a gene: 1. The CDR3 DNA reads as TGTGCCAGCAGCCAAGTAGCGGGAGGGACCTACGAGCAGTACTTC. Its translation: CASSQVAGGTYEQYF.

This clone was observed many times. The chain recombines TRBV2 with TRBJ1-1; D is undetermined. V shed 3 bases and J shed 2 bases, with 16 bases lying between them. Germline CDR1 SNHLY, CDR2 FYNNEI. The CDR3 loop spans 16 amino acids. In DNA, the CDR3 is TGTGCCAGCAGTGAGTCGACTCTAATTAAAAACACTGAAGCTTTCTTT. Amino acids: CASSESTLIKNTEAFF.

The chain couples TRBV28 to TRBJ2-7, with 9 bases that match TRBD2. The CDR3 runs to 14 residues. Per germline, CDR1 MDHEN and CDR2 SYDVKM. The junction had 6 bases not matched to a gene; V was cut back by 5 bases and J by 4 bases. The CDR3 is CASSGRLAGYEQYF. CDR3 coding DNA: TGTGCCAGCAGTGGGAGGCTAGCGGGATACGAGCAGTACTTC.

The chain has TRBV11-1 and TRBJ2-7; 10 nucleotides match TRBD1. CDR1 and CDR2 from the germline V gene are SGHAT and FQDESV (reference sequence). The V and J ends lost 3 bases and 6 bases, in that order; junction bases with no gene match: 8. CDR3 length equals 15 residues. In nucleotides, the CDR3 is TGTGCCAGCAGCTTCGCGACAGGGGGCCGGTGCGAGCAGTACTTC. This gives the protein CASSFATGGRCEQYF.

DNA for the CDR3: TGTGCCAGCAGTTTATTGGCCCAACGGGAGGGAGAGACCCAGTACTTC. It yields the protein CASSLLAQREGETQYF. This sequence joins TRBV28 and TRBJ2-5; TRBD2 matches 8 bases. The CDR3 runs 16 residues. CDR1 is MDHEN and CDR2 is SYDVKM in the germline V gene. The J segment lost 4 bases and the V segment lost 1 base, leaving 8 bases of the junction unmatched.

The chain recombines TRBV19 with TRBJ2-6; 9 positions match TRBD2. J lost 1 base, V lost 8 bases, and 9 bases had no gene match. The germline gives CDR1 LNHDA, CDR2 SQIVND (reference sequence). CDR3 length: 17 amino acids. CDR3 in DNA: TGTGCCAGTCGAAGCGGGGGGACTAGGTCTGGGGCCAACGTCCTGACTTTC. Protein: CASRSGGTRSGANVLTF.

The chain is built from TRBV27 and TRBJ2-3; tentative D call: TRBD2 (6 bases). The V end was cut by 8 bases, the J end by 10 bases, with 22 bases between. The CDR3 is made up of 14 amino acids. Per germline, CDR1 MNHEY and CDR2 SMNVEV (reference sequence). The CDR3 sequence is CASGHALAPDSQYF. The CDR3 DNA reads as TGTGCCAGCGGACACGCGCTAGCGCCGGACTCGCAGTATTTT.

This clone was observed a single time. The chain carries TRBV5-1 and TRBJ2-5, with 9 nucleotides matching TRBD1. The CDR3 runs to 14 residues. Unmatched junction bases numbered 6, after V lost 5 bases and J lost 4 bases. Per germline, CDR1 SGHRS and CDR2 YFSETQ. Here the CDR3 DNA reads TGCGCCAGCAGTTCCGGGACAGGGTCAGAGACCCAGTACTTC. It codes for CASSSGTGSETQYF.

This chain joins TRBV23-1 and TRBJ2-1; 11 bases are shared with TRBD1. TRBV23-1 is noted as an ORF with a role that remains uncertain. Trimming at V came to 3 bases and at J to 1 base, leaving 8 bases not matched to a gene. The CDR3 loop spans 18 amino acids. The DNA of the CDR3 is TGCGCCAGCAGTCACTCCGGACAGGGGGCGCGTTCCTACAATGAGCAGTTCTTC. Amino acid sequence: CASSHSGQGARSYNEQFF.

The rearrangement joins TRBV28 to TRBJ2-5; D is possibly TRBD1 (5 bases). The germline V gene encodes CDR1 MDHEN and CDR2 SYDVKM. The CDR3 spans 13 residues. V was cut by 2 bases and J by 5 bases, with 9 bases left in between. The CDR3 DNA reads TGTGCCAGCAGTTTACAGGGTTGGGAGACCCAGTACTTC. This sequence encodes CASSLQGWETQYF.

This chain uses TRBV10-2 with TRBJ1-2; no firm D call. With 2 bases removed from V and 5 bases from J, the gap between germline ends came to 18 bases. The germline CDR1 and CDR2 sequences are WSHSY and SAAADI. The CDR3 length is 16 residues. As DNA, the CDR3 is TGCGCCAGCAGTGAGAAGGAGGGTTTCGGTTTATATGGCTACACCTTC. Protein product: CASSEKEGFGLYGYTF.

This chain joins TRBV3-1 (or the pseudogene TRBV3-2) and TRBJ2-7, with 9 bases fitting TRBD2. The length of the CDR3 is 20 residues. CDR1 is LGHDT and CDR2 is YNNKEL in the germline V gene (reference sequence). The ends lost 0 bases at V and 1 base at J; junction bases unmatched: 16. For the CDR3, the DNA is TGTGCCAGCAGCCAAGATCTTCGTAAGCCTAGCGGGATAATGTCCTACGAGCAGTACTTC. Residues: CASSQDLRKPSGIMSYEQYF.

This clone has only one observation. The chain couples TRBV10-2 to TRBJ2-5; no clear D gene. This CDR3 is built from 14 residues. V shed 2 bases and J shed 5 bases, with 12 bases lying between them. CDR1 and CDR2 from the germline V gene are WSHSY and SAAADI. The CDR3 loop reads CASSEGRQVETQYF. DNA of the CDR3: TGCGCCAGCAGTGAGGGCAGGCAGGTGGAGACCCAGTACTTC.

The V gene is TRBV18, the J gene TRBJ1-2, with 8 bases matching TRBD1. CDR3 length: 16 residues. CDR1 and CDR2 from the germline V gene are KGHSH and LQKENI. The J segment lost 8 bases and the V segment lost 3 bases, leaving 14 bases of the junction unmatched. DNA for the CDR3: TGTGCCAGCTCACCTAGATGGGACAGGCCTAATAAGGGCTACACCTTC. This sequence encodes CASSPRWDRPNKGYTF.

V and J are TRBV27 and TRBJ1-2; 9 nucleotides align to TRBD1. J gave up 4 bases and V 5 bases, and 11 bases lay outside the gene matches. The CDR3 runs to 16 residues. Germline CDR1 and CDR2: MNHEY and SMNVEV (reference sequence). CDR3 DNA sequence: TGTGCCAGCAGTGAATACCGGGACAGGGATCTCTATGGCTACACCTTC. Its protein product is CASSEYRDRDLYGYTF.

J is TRBJ2-3 and V is TRBV9; no firm D call. Germline V gene data show CDR1 as SGDLS and CDR2 as YYNGEE. CDR3 length: 15 amino acids. Trimming stripped 3 bases from V and 0 bases from J, with 11 bases between. The DNA for the CDR3 is TGTGCCAGCAGCGGCGACTCCCATAGCACAGATACGCAGTATTTT. It is translated as CASSGDSHSTDTQYF.

This chain connects TRBV9 to TRBJ2-1; TRBD2 matches 7 bases. The ends lost 4 bases at V and 2 bases at J; junction bases unmatched: 12. Germline CDR1 is SGDLS and CDR2 is YYNGEE. There are 17 residues in the CDR3. CDR3 in amino acids: CASSPSTRAGPYNEQFF. In DNA, the CDR3 is TGTGCCAGCAGCCCTTCAACCAGAGCGGGACCCTACAATGAGCAGTTCTTC.

This clone was observed a few times. The rearrangement links TRBV18 to TRBJ1-5; no clear D. V was cut by 3 bases and J by 16 bases, with 16 bases left in between. Germline lookup yields CDR1 KGHSH and CDR2 LQKENI. This CDR3 has 12 residues. CDR3 nucleotide sequence: TGTGCCAGCTCACCTGGGAGGGAAGGACTACATTTT. Its translation: CASSPGREGLHF.

V usage is TRBV24-1 and J usage is TRBJ1-1; a possible D gene is TRBD1 (6 bases). Between the trimmed V and J ends, which lost 3 bases and 4 bases, there was a span of 14 bases. The V gene's germline CDR1 is KGHDR and CDR2 SFDVKD. This CDR3 is 15 amino acids long. The CDR3 bases are TGTGCCACCAGTGATCATCAGGGGCTCGGCACTGAAGCTTTCTTT. Amino acids: CATSDHQGLGTEAFF.

The V call is TRBV6-6, the J call TRBJ1-2, with D possibly being TRBD1 (5 bases). The CDR3 is made up of 15 amino acids. Trimming stripped 6 bases from V and 0 bases from J, with 14 bases between. Per the germline V gene, CDR1 is MNHNY and CDR2 is SVGAGI (reference sequence). Here the CDR3 reads CASRGLGSPNYGYTF. The CDR3 DNA reads as TGTGCCAGCAGGGGACTGGGAAGTCCTAACTATGGCTACACCTTC.

This chain links TRBV19 with TRBJ1-2; the D gene is possibly TRBD1 (5 bases). Germline CDR1 and CDR2: LNHDA and SQIVND (reference sequence). The CDR3 covers 14 residues. Trimming left V 5 bases short and J 8 bases short, with 18 bases between. For the CDR3, the DNA is TGTGCCAGTAGTGTCAATGGGGGGACGTTCGGCTACACCTTC. It is translated as CASSVNGGTFGYTF.

J is TRBJ2-1 and V is TRBV5-1, with no clear D. The V end was cut by 2 bases, the J end by 4 bases, with 7 bases between. CDR1 SGHRS and CDR2 YFSETQ come from the germline V gene. This CDR3 has 13 amino acids. CDR3 amino acids: CASSLGDYNEQFF. The CDR3 DNA follows: TGCGCCAGCAGCTTAGGAGATTACAATGAGCAGTTCTTC.

The V gene is TRBV2, the J gene TRBJ2-1; 7 positions agree with TRBD1. Germline trimming cut 4 bases from V and 4 bases from J; bases unmatched to any gene: 1. Germline-derived CDR1 and CDR2 are SNHLY and FYNNEI. There are 13 residues in the CDR3. CDR3 amino acids: CASSARGYNEQFF. CDR3 sequence (DNA): TGTGCCAGCAGTGCCAGGGGGTACAATGAGCAGTTCTTC.

This chain joins TRBV15 and TRBJ1-1, with D perhaps TRBD1 (5 bases). Germline-derived CDR1 and CDR2 are LNHNV and YYDKDF (reference sequence). The CDR3 runs 16 residues. The V end was cut by 0 bases, the J end by 1 base, with 12 bases between. The CDR3 loop is CATSRDPGGRNTEAFF. The CDR3 nucleotides read TGTGCCACCAGCAGAGATCCGGGGGGGAGGAACACTGAAGCTTTCTTT.